The sequence of this T cell receptor (beta chain) was determined in a study of breast tumors, draining lymph nodes, adjacent tissues. Axillary draining lymph nodes of breast cancer patients supplied the node samples. About this clonotype itself: Its target is unknown.

Germline-derived CDR1 and CDR2 are SGDLS and YYNGEE. The CDR3 runs to 14 residues. The ends lost 3 bases at V and 1 base at J; junction bases unmatched: 3. Overall study results and limits: Tumor and nontumor repertoires were significantly more similar in luminal-like than in basal-like breast cancer. Tumors had less TCR diversity than lymph nodes, more than nontumor tissue.

TCRdb ran MiXCR on the multiplex PCR reads and lists one entry per CDR3 protein. The sample includes approximately 170,000 distinct CDR3 sequences, 30% to 35% of them seen just once. The genes are TRBV9 and TRBJ1-1, with 7 bases fitting TRBD1. Sequencing was done on a sample of axillary lymph node tissue. This TCR came from a female donor with breast cancer. Some clones in this sample may be carry-over from other donors' samples. The CDR3 sequence: CASSAGTANTEAFF. Written as DNA, the CDR3 is TGTGCCAGCAGCGCCGGGACAGCGAACACTGAAGCTTTCTTT.